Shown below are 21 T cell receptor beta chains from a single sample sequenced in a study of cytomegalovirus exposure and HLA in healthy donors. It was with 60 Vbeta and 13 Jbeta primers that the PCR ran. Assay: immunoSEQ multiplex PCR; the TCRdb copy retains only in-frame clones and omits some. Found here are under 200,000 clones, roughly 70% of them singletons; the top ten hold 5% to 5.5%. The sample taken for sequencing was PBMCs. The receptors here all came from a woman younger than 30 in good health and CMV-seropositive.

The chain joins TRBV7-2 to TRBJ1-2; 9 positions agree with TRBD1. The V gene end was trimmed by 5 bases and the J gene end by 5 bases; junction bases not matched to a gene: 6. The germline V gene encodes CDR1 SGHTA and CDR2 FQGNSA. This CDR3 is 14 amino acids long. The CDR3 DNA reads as TGTGCCAGCAGCGTAGACGGGACAGGGTATGGCTACACCTTC. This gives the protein CASSVDGTGYGYTF.

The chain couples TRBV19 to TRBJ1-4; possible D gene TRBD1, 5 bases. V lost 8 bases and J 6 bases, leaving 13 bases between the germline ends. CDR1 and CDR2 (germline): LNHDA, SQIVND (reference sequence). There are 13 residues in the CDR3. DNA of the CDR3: TGTGCCAGTGGTGTCGGACAATATGAAAAACTGTTTTTT. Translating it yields CASGVGQYEKLFF.

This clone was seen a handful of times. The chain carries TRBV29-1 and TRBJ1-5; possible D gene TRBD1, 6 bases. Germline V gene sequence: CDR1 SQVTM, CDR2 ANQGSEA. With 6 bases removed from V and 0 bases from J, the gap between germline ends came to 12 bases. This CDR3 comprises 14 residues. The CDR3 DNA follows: TGCAGCGTCCCGGGACACTATAGCAATCAGCCCCAGCATTTT. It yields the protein CSVPGHYSNQPQHF. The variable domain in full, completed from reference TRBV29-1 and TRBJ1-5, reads SAVISQKPSRDICQRGTSLTIQCQVDSQVTMMFWYRQQPGQSLTLIATANQGSEATYESGFVIDKFPISRPNLTFSTLTVSNMSPEDSSIYLCSVPGHYSNQPQHFGDGTRLSIL.

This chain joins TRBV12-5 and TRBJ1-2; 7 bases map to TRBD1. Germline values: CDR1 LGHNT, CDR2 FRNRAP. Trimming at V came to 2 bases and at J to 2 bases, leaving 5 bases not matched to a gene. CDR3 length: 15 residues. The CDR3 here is CASGLTGTANYGYTF. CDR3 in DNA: TGTGCTAGTGGTTTGACCGGGACAGCAAACTATGGCTACACCTTC.

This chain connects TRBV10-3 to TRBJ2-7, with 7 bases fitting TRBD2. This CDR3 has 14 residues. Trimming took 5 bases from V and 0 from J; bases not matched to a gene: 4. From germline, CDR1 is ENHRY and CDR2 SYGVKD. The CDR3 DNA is TGTGCCATCAGTTCTAGCGGAGGCTCCTACGAGCAGTACTTC. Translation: CAISSSGGSYEQYF.

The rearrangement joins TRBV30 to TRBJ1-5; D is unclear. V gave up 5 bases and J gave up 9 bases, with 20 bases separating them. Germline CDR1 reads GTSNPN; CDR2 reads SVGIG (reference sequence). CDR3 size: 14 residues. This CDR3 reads CAWSPGRSHGPQHF. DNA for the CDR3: TGTGCCTGGTCCCCTGGGAGATCGCATGGGCCCCAGCATTTT.

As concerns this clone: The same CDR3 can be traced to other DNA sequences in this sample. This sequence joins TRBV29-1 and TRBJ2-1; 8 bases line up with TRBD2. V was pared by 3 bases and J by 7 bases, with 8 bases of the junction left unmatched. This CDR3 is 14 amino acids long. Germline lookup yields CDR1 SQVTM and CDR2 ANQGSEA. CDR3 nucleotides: TGCAGCGTTGATCCACGGGGGGGCCATAATGAGCAGTTCTTC. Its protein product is CSVDPRGGHNEQFF.

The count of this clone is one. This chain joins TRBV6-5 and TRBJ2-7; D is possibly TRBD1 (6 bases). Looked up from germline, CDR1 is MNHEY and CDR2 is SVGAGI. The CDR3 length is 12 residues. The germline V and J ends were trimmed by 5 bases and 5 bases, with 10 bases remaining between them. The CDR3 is CASSRGQHEQYF. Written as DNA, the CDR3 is TGTGCCAGCAGTAGAGGACAGCACGAGCAGTACTTC.

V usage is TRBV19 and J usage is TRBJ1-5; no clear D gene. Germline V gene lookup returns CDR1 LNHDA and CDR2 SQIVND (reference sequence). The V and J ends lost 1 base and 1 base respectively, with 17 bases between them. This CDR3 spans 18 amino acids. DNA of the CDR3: TGTGCCAGTAGTATAGCGGATCTCTATCGGGGAAGCAATCAGCCCCAGCATTTT. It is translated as CASSIADLYRGSNQPQHF.

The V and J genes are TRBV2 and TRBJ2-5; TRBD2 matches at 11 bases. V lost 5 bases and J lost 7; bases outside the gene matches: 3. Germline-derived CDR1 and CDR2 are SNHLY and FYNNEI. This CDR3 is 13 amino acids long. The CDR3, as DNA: TGTGCCAGCAGTCTTGGACTAGCGGGGACCCAGTACTTC. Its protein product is CASSLGLAGTQYF. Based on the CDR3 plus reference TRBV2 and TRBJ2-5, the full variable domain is EPEVTQTPSHQVTQMGQEVILRCVPISNHLYFYWYRQILGQKVEFLVSFYNNEISEKSEIFDDQFSVERPDGSNFTLKIRSTKLEDSAMYFCASSLGLAGTQYFGPGTRLLVL.

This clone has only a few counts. CDR3 protein: CASRGQGLGNYGYTF. As DNA, the CDR3 is TGTGCCAGCAGGGGACAGGGGTTGGGGAACTATGGCTACACCTTC. The V call is TRBV6-5, the J call TRBJ1-2; TRBD1 matches 10 bases. The CDR3 has 15 amino acids. The V gene end was trimmed by 6 bases and the J gene end by 2 bases; junction bases not matched to a gene: 6. Germline V lookup: CDR1 MNHEY, CDR2 SVGAGI.

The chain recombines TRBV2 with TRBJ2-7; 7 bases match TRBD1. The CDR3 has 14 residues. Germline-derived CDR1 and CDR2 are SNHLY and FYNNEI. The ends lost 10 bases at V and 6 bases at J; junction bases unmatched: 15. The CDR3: CAIKQGNPIVEQYF. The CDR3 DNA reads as TGTGCCATCAAACAGGGGAACCCTATCGTCGAGCAGTACTTC.

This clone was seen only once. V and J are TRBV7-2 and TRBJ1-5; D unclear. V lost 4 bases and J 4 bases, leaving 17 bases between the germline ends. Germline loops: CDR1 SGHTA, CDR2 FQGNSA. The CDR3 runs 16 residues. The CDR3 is CASSSGERGWNQPQHF. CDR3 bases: TGTGCCAGCAGCTCCGGTGAGCGGGGATGGAATCAGCCCCAGCATTTT.

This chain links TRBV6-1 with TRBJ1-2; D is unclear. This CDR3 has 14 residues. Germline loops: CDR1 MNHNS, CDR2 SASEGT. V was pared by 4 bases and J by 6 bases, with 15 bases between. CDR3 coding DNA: TGTGCCAGCAGTGGAGTGGCGGGGTTTGATGGCTACACCTTC. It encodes CASSGVAGFDGYTF.

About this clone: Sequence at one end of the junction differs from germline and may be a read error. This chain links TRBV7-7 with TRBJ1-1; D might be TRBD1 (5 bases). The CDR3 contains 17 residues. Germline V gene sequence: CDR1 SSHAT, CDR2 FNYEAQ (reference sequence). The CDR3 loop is CASSPYQPPGEDTEAFF. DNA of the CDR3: TGTGCTAGCAGCCCATACCAGCCCCCGGGGGAAGATACTGAAGCTTTCTTT.

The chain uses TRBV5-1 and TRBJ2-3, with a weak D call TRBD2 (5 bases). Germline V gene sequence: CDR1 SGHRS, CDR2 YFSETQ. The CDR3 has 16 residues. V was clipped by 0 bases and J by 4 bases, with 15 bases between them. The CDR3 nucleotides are TGCGCCAGCAGCTTGGGGCGGGCCACATTACCAGATACGCAGTATTTT. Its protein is CASSLGRATLPDTQYF.

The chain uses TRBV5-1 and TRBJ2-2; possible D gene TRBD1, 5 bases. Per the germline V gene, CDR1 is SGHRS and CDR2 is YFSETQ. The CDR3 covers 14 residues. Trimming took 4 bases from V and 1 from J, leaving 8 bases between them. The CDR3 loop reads CASSAGQNTGELFF. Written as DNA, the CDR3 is TGCGCCAGCAGCGCCGGACAGAACACCGGGGAGCTGTTTTTT.

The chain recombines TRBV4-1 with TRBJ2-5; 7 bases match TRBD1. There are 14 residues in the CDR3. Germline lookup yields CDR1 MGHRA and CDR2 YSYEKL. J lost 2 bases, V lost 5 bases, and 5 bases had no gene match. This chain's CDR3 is CASSSWDRQETQYF. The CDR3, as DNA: TGCGCCAGCAGCTCTTGGGACAGACAAGAGACCCAGTACTTC.

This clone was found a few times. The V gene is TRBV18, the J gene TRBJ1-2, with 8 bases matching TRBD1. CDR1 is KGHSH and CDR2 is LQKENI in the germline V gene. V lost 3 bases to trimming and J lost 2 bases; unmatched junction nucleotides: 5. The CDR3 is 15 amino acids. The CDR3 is CASSPTTGANYGYTF. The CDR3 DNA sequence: TGTGCCAGCTCACCCACGACAGGGGCCAACTATGGCTACACCTTC.

The CDR3 loop reads CASSLMAGGRDTQYF. Here the CDR3 DNA reads TGTGCCAGCAGCTTAATGGCGGGGGGGCGTGATACGCAGTATTTT. This sequence joins TRBV7-3 and TRBJ2-3; 9 nucleotides line up with TRBD2. Germline CDR1 SGHTA, CDR2 FQGTGA. The CDR3 extends over 15 amino acids. The trim removed 1 base at V and 6 bases at J, leaving 5 bases unmatched.

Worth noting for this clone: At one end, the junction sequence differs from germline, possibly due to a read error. The CDR3 here is CASSLDARLAGVDEQFF. Here the CDR3 DNA reads TGTGCTAGCAGCTTAGATGCGCGCCTAGCGGGGGTCGATGAGCAGTTCTTC. The chain couples TRBV7-7 to TRBJ2-1; the match to TRBD2 covers 10 bases. The CDR3 has 17 amino acids. Germline V gene sequence: CDR1 SSHAT, CDR2 FNYEAQ (reference sequence). The full variable domain, rest sourced from reference TRBV7-7 and TRBJ2-1, is GAGVSQSPRYKVTKRGQDVTLRCDPISSHATLYWYQQALGQGPEFLTYFNYEAQPDKSGLPSDRFSAERPEGSISTLTIQRTEQRDSAMYRCASSLDARLAGVDEQFFGPGTRLTVL.